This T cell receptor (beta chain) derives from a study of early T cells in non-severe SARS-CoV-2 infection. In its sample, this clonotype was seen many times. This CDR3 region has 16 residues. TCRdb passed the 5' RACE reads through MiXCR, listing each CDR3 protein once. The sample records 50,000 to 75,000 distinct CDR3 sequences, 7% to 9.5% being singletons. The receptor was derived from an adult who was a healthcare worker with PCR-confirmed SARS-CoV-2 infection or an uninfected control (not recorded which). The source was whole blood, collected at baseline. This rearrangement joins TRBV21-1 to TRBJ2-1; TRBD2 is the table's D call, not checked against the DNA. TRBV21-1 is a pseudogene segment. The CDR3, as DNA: TGTGCCAGCGTCTCAGGATACGGAGGGACCTACAATGAGCAGTTCTTC. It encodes CASVSGYGGTYNEQFF.